The entry below describes one T cell receptor (beta chain). The clone's antigen remains unknown. Nothing much larger sits one base from this clone, and base qualities are not available. The entry originates in a study of blood T cell repertoires in COVID-19 (dated by TCRdb to about 2020). Study-level background: Collaborator samples came from the United States, Italy and Spain and covered acute and convalescent phases of COVID-19. The prospective study material was composed of cDNA or gDNA derived from T cells, B-cell-depleted T cells, or PBMCs. The samples were drawn from two sources: the first 160 participants of the ongoing ImmuneRACE study, and some 1,300 subjects contributed by 6 global collaborators. Nearly every sample came with metadata listing a de-identified subject ID, COVID-19 status, age in years and sex. Where available, HLA class I and class II types were obtained from metadata supplied by the sample provider rather than from assay-based typing. The repertoires were released in a freely available public database meant as a resource for research on the immune response to SARS-CoV-2. Deeply sampled blood TCRbeta repertoires from subjects exposed to, actively infected with, or recovered from COVID-19 were included in the dataset. Study-wide conclusions, independent of this receptor: How much clinical and demographic metadata was included differed by source and by participant, and the metadata was provided uncurated.

The collaborating institutions used their own protocols to collect whole blood in K2EDTA tubes. For TCRbeta analysis, collaborators shipped samples as frozen whole blood, isolated PBMCs, or DNA extracted from either of those sample types. TCRbeta CDR3 regions were amplified from genomic DNA by means of the immunoSEQ Assay, a bias-controlled multiplex PCR. The study's processing was this. Within the assay, amplification of reference gene primers was used to estimate how many nucleated cells each sample contained. Sequence reads were collapsed and filtered to measure the absolute abundance of every unique TCRbeta CDR3 rearrangement. For each sample, productive Simpson clonality was calculated as the square root of Simpson's diversity index over productive rearrangements. TCRdb mirrors the immuneACCESS table, restricted to in-frame sequences. Some clones are absent from its copies; in checked studies, under half trace to an unresolved V gene, and the reason for the others is unknown. V and J calls and clone size are given by that table; D and trimming were obtained from the DNA. For this sample the table gives around 68,000 clones, of which roughly 93% were detected only once. Less than 2% of the sample is held by the ten biggest clonotypes.

The source of this sequence is a human donor in a cohort sampled during active COVID-19. The sequencing input was peripheral blood.

The DNA reads as follows: TGTGCCAGCAGCCGTTGGACTAGCGGGAGGCCAGATACGCAGTATTTT. It specifies CASSRWTSGRPDTQYF. The chain is assembled from TRBV16 and TRBJ2-3; TRBD2 aligns with 14 central bases. CDR1 and CDR2 are drawn from the germline V gene: KGHSY, FQNENV. The CDR3 has 16 amino acids, counting the end cysteine and phenylalanine. Here the CDR3 DNA is all that survives: 48 bases in frame from base 1. Trimming takes 4 bases off V and 4 bases off J; junction bases not matched to a gene: 4.